This T cell receptor (beta chain) was identified during a study of T cells after yellow fever vaccination. Overall study: Preparation of fractions with low cell numbers was performed using SMART-Seq v4 Ultra Low Input.

Study results and limitations: Faster peaking, at day 5 versus 15, marked a secondary response that was weaker. Clonotype sharing between CD4 and CD8 compartments was small. Most clones from primary vaccination resurfaced after the booster (around 97% CD4, approximately 88% CD8).

A single record per CDR3 protein comes from TCRdb applying MiXCR to the 5' RACE reads. The data hold hundreds of thousands of distinct CDR3 sequences, with 19% observed a single time. In regard to this clonotype: The antigen remains undetermined.

J gave up 3 bases and V 1 base, and 5 bases lay outside the gene matches. Germline V gene sequence: CDR1 LNHNV, CDR2 YYDKDF (reference sequence). CDR3 length equals 17 residues. The clonotype originates from a man between 25 and 39 years old who received the YFV17D yellow fever vaccine. The rearrangement joins TRBV15 to TRBJ2-2, with 10 positions matching TRBD1. This specimen was PBMCs, taken 15 days after the yellow fever booster vaccination. CDR3 sequence (DNA): TGTGCCACCAGCAGAGGATCCGGGACAGGGGACACCGGGGAGCTGTTTTTT. Residues: CATSRGSGTGDTGELFF.